This T cell receptor beta chain was sequenced in a study of beta chain features in type 1 diabetes. Study context: In age, gender and cell yields, patients were similar to healthy donors. The examined sorted cells totaled about 110 million across samples.

The CDR3 contains 16 residues. V was pared by 2 bases and J by 2 bases, with 14 bases between. Germline V gives CDR1 SEHNR, CDR2 FQNEAQ (reference sequence). Sequencing targeted expressed TCRB transcripts, as all isolated RNA had been reverse transcribed. Sequenced by immunoSEQ multiplex PCR; TCRdb stores in-frame clones only, minus some. The data contain roughly 170,000 clones, around an eighth of them seen just once; the ten biggest clones take up about 0.59%. This clone was detected only a few times. The source is a woman between 18 and 29 years old in good health. The rearrangement uses TRBV7-9 and TRBJ2-3; D gene ambiguous. Sequenced input: central memory CD4+ T cells from blood. The CDR3 DNA sequence: TGTGCCAGCAGCTTAACCCCAGGTCCCCCCACAGATACGCAGTATTTT. Its protein product is CASSLTPGPPTDTQYF.